This TCR beta chain was recorded in a study of CD8+ T cells in alopecia areata. At the level of the study: Treated patients were dosed with oral tofacitinib, taking 5 to 10 mg twice daily.

V lost 3 bases and J lost 5; bases outside the gene matches: 12. Germline CDR1 is SGHAT and CDR2 is FQNNGV. There are 18 residues in the CDR3. cDNA reverse transcribed from extracted RNA served as the sequencing template. Method: immunoSEQ multiplex PCR; TCRdb's copy keeps in-frame clones and lacks some. The data show approximately 90,000 clones, with around 71% seen just once and 17% held by the top ten. The treatment here: oral pan-JAK inhibitor, 5-10 mg twice daily. Sequenced here: CD8+ T cells sorted from blood, sampled around week 44, from a patient treated with tofacitinib. The chain couples TRBV11-2 to TRBJ2-3; TRBD2 matches 12 bases. The sequence was obtained from a human donor with alopecia areata. CDR3: CASSFRGRTSGAQDTQYF. The CDR3 nucleotides read TGTGCCAGCAGCTTCCGCGGCCGGACTAGCGGGGCACAAGATACGCAGTATTTT.